Listed below are T cell receptor beta chains from one sample, sequenced in a study of blood T cell repertoires in COVID-19. The assay was immunoSEQ multiplex PCR, and TCRdb's table has in-frame clones only and misses some. Of about 140,000 clones in the sample, 70% to 80% were seen once. Source material: peripheral blood. The receptors were sampled from a man between 60 and 70 years old with acute or convalescent COVID-19. Both conserved end residues are part of each CDR3. A D gene is named only where the DNA matches it firmly. Only part of the rows carry a size: once, few, many, or a class if the clone is expanded.

d_gene: .; j_gene: TRBJ2-5; abundance: .; v_gene: TRBV2; CDR3nt: TGTGCCAGCAGTAAAGGGAGTGGCGAGACCCAGTACTTC; CDR3aa: CASSKGSGETQYF
d_gene: .; j_gene: TRBJ1-4; abundance: few; v_gene: TRBV4-1; CDR3nt: TGCGCCAGCAGCCAAGGAGGGGGACCTAATGAAAAACTGTTTTTT; CDR3aa: CASSQGGGPNEKLFF
d_gene: TRBD1; j_gene: TRBJ1-5; abundance: .; v_gene: TRBV28; CDR3nt: TGTGCCAGCAGCCCTGGGAGTAGGGGGCGCGGACAGCCCCAGCATTTT; CDR3aa: CASSPGSRGRGQPQHF
d_gene: TRBD2; j_gene: TRBJ2-1; abundance: once; v_gene: TRBV30; CDR3nt: TGTGCCTGGAGAGGACTAGCGGGATTGGGAGAGCAGTTCTTC; CDR3aa: CAWRGLAGLGEQFF
d_gene: .; j_gene: TRBJ1-2; abundance: .; v_gene: TRBV18; CDR3nt: TGTGCCAGCTCACCACTCGACAATCCTAACTATGGCTACACCTTC; CDR3aa: CASSPLDNPNYGYTF
d_gene: .; j_gene: TRBJ1-1; abundance: .; v_gene: TRBV18; CDR3nt: TGTGCCAGCTCACCAGGAACAGGAGGGATGAACACTGAAGCTTTCTTT; CDR3aa: CASSPGTGGMNTEAFF
d_gene: .; j_gene: TRBJ1-2; abundance: once; v_gene: TRBV29-1; CDR3nt: TGCAGCGTGAGCTCCCCCAGCTACACCTTC; CDR3aa: CSVSSPSYTF
d_gene: .; j_gene: TRBJ1-2; abundance: .; v_gene: TRBV28; CDR3nt: TGTGCCAGCAGTGCAGATTTGTCTGCTACTATCTATGGCTACACCTTC; CDR3aa: CASSADLSATIYGYTF
d_gene: .; j_gene: TRBJ2-7; abundance: .; v_gene: TRBV12-3/TRBV12-4; CDR3nt: TGTGCCAGCAGTTCAGGGAACGAGCAGTACTTC; CDR3aa: CASSSGNEQYF
d_gene: TRBD2; j_gene: TRBJ2-2; abundance: .; v_gene: TRBV2; CDR3nt: TGTGCCAGCAGTGGTCGACTAGCGTCCGGGGAGCTGTTTTTT; CDR3aa: CASSGRLASGELFF
d_gene: TRBD1; j_gene: TRBJ1-2; abundance: .; v_gene: TRBV28; CDR3nt: TGTGCCAGCAGAGGACAGGGGAACTATGGCTACACCTTC; CDR3aa: CASRGQGNYGYTF
d_gene: TRBD2; j_gene: TRBJ2-3; abundance: few; v_gene: TRBV4-1; CDR3nt: TGCGCCAGCAGCTACGGGACTAACACAGATACGCAGTATTTT; CDR3aa: CASSYGTNTDTQYF
d_gene: TRBD1; j_gene: TRBJ2-7; abundance: .; v_gene: TRBV7-2; CDR3nt: TGTGCCAGCAGCTTAGCGCAGGGGGCACACGAGCAGTACTTC; CDR3aa: CASSLAQGAHEQYF
d_gene: TRBD1; j_gene: TRBJ2-1; abundance: .; v_gene: TRBV4-3; CDR3nt: TGCGCCAGCAGCCCGGGGACAGGGGGGTACAATGAGCAGTTCTTC; CDR3aa: CASSPGTGGYNEQFF
d_gene: TRBD1; j_gene: TRBJ1-4; abundance: .; v_gene: TRBV13; CDR3nt: TGTGCCAGCAGCCTACTGGCAGGGGGCGGTGAAAAACTGTTTTTT; CDR3aa: CASSLLAGGGEKLFF
d_gene: .; j_gene: TRBJ1-4; abundance: once; v_gene: TRBV6-5; CDR3nt: TGTGCCAGCCGGACAGCTACCAATGAAAAACTGTTTTTT; CDR3aa: CASRTATNEKLFF
d_gene: .; j_gene: TRBJ1-1; abundance: .; v_gene: TRBV9; CDR3nt: TGTGCCAGCAGCGTAGGGCCGGACAGCCTGAACACTGAAGCTTTCTTT; CDR3aa: CASSVGPDSLNTEAFF
d_gene: TRBD1; j_gene: TRBJ1-2; abundance: once; v_gene: TRBV7-3; CDR3nt: TGTGCCAGCAGCCCGACAGGGGATTATGGCTACACCTTC; CDR3aa: CASSPTGDYGYTF
d_gene: .; j_gene: TRBJ1-2; abundance: .; v_gene: TRBV4-3; CDR3nt: TGCGCCAGCAGCCAAGCGACAGGAACGAACTATGGCTACACCTTC; CDR3aa: CASSQATGTNYGYTF
d_gene: .; j_gene: TRBJ2-7; abundance: .; v_gene: TRBV30; CDR3nt: TGTGCCTGGAGTGTAAGAAGGGCGGGATTGGATGAGCAGTACTTC; CDR3aa: CAWSVRRAGLDEQYF
d_gene: TRBD2; j_gene: TRBJ2-1; abundance: few; v_gene: TRBV7-2; CDR3nt: TGTGCCAGCAGCCTGCGGACTAGCGGGAAGATTGAGCAGTTCTTC; CDR3aa: CASSLRTSGKIEQFF
d_gene: .; j_gene: TRBJ1-5; abundance: .; v_gene: TRBV9; CDR3nt: TGTGCCAGCAGCGTAGATAGTCGACAGGTAAATCAGCCCCAGCATTTT; CDR3aa: CASSVDSRQVNQPQHF
d_gene: TRBD1; j_gene: TRBJ1-5; abundance: .; v_gene: TRBV19; CDR3nt: TGTGCCAGTAGTATACAATGGACAGGGCACCAGCCCCAGCATTTT; CDR3aa: CASSIQWTGHQPQHF
d_gene: .; j_gene: TRBJ1-4; abundance: .; v_gene: TRBV19; CDR3nt: TGTGCCAGTGCATCAGGGGATGCAACTAATGAAAAACTGTTTTTT; CDR3aa: CASASGDATNEKLFF
d_gene: .; j_gene: TRBJ1-2; abundance: .; v_gene: TRBV7-9; CDR3nt: TGTGCCAGCGGGGCAACAGGGCCCTATGGCTACACCTTC; CDR3aa: CASGATGPYGYTF
d_gene: .; j_gene: TRBJ2-7; abundance: once; v_gene: TRBV5-1; CDR3nt: TGCGCCAGCAGCCACGGGTCTTCCTACGAGCAGTACTTC; CDR3aa: CASSHGSSYEQYF
d_gene: TRBD1; j_gene: TRBJ1-1; abundance: .; v_gene: TRBV6-2/TRBV6-3; CDR3nt: TGTGCCAGCAGTTACTCCCCAGGGGGAGCTTTCTTT; CDR3aa: CASSYSPGGAFF
d_gene: .; j_gene: TRBJ1-1; abundance: .; v_gene: TRBV13; CDR3nt: TGTGCCAGCAGCTTAGAAGCTGGGACTAACACTGAAGCTTTCTTT; CDR3aa: CASSLEAGTNTEAFF
d_gene: .; j_gene: TRBJ1-1; abundance: .; v_gene: TRBV7-2; CDR3nt: TGTGCCAGCAGCACCCAGGGTGTGGTTCGGACTGAAGCTTTCTTT; CDR3aa: CASSTQGVVRTEAFF
d_gene: TRBD2; j_gene: TRBJ2-1; abundance: .; v_gene: TRBV7-6; CDR3nt: TGTGCCAGCAGCCCGTTAGCGGGAGGGTCGGATGAGCAGTTCTTC; CDR3aa: CASSPLAGGSDEQFF
d_gene: .; j_gene: TRBJ2-5; abundance: .; v_gene: TRBV6-2/TRBV6-3; CDR3nt: TGTGCCAGCAGTTATTTCGACCGCGGAAAGACCCAGTACTTC; CDR3aa: CASSYFDRGKTQYF
d_gene: .; j_gene: TRBJ1-2; abundance: .; v_gene: TRBV28; CDR3nt: TGTGCCAGCAGTATCCAGGCTCTCTATGGCTACACCTTC; CDR3aa: CASSIQALYGYTF
d_gene: TRBD1; j_gene: TRBJ1-4; abundance: .; v_gene: TRBV28; CDR3nt: TGTGCCAGCGCATGGACAGGGGGTATCGGGCTGTTTTTT; CDR3aa: CASAWTGGIGLFF
d_gene: TRBD1; j_gene: TRBJ1-6; abundance: few; v_gene: TRBV19; CDR3nt: TGTGCCAGTAGAAGCGGTGGGACAGGCAATAATTCACCCCTCCACTTT; CDR3aa: CASRSGGTGNNSPLHF
d_gene: .; j_gene: TRBJ2-7; abundance: .; v_gene: TRBV12-3/TRBV12-4; CDR3nt: TGTGCCAGCAGTTTAAGCTTGGCCTACGAGCAGTACTTC; CDR3aa: CASSLSLAYEQYF
d_gene: TRBD2; j_gene: TRBJ2-3; abundance: once; v_gene: TRBV27; CDR3nt: TGTGCCACCTGGGGAGCGGGGGGGACAGATACGCAGTATTTT; CDR3aa: CATWGAGGTDTQYF
d_gene: TRBD2; j_gene: TRBJ2-3; abundance: .; v_gene: TRBV14; CDR3nt: TGTGCCAGCAGCCAAGCCCCCCTAGCGGGGGTTCGGAAAAGCACAGATACGCAGTATTTT; CDR3aa: CASSQAPLAGVRKSTDTQYF